One and the same sample provided the 32 T cell receptor beta chains below, sequenced in a study of PD-L1 blockade in urothelial cancer. Profiled with immunoSEQ multiplex PCR; TCRdb holds only in-frame clones, not every one. The repertoire includes over 100,000 clones, approximately 90% of them detected once, and about 4% sits in the top ten. The time point is: peripheral blood 6 weeks after treatment start. This material consisted of PBMCs, taken around atezolizumab (anti-PD-L1) treatment. Source of these receptors: a man between 60 and 75 years old with urothelial cancer.

The V and J genes are TRBV5-4 and TRBJ2-3; 8 nucleotides agree with TRBD1. The germline V gene encodes CDR1 SGHNT and CDR2 YYREEE (reference sequence). Trimming cost V 4 bases and J 6 bases; bases outside gene matches: 7. The CDR3 is 14 amino acids. CDR3 amino acids: CASSERTGMDTQYF. CDR3 nucleotide sequence: TGTGCCAGCAGCGAGAGGACAGGGATGGATACGCAGTATTTT.

This sequence joins TRBV25-1 and TRBJ2-3, with 8 bases aligning to TRBD2. The junction had 5 bases not matched to a gene; V was cut back by 5 bases and J by 1 base. Per the germline V gene, CDR1 is MGHDK and CDR2 is SYGVNS. CDR3 size: 15 residues. CDR3 DNA sequence: TGTGCCAGCAGTACGGGAGGGTTCGGCACAGATACGCAGTATTTT. Amino acids: CASSTGGFGTDTQYF.

The chain has TRBV9 and TRBJ1-1, with TRBD1 matching 10 bases. The germline CDR1 and CDR2 sequences are SGDLS and YYNGEE. V shed 0 bases, J shed 5 bases, and the junction held 4 bases outside the gene matches. This CDR3 comprises 15 residues. CDR3 in amino acids: CASSVEGQGRTEAFF. The DNA for the CDR3 is TGTGCCAGCAGCGTAGAGGGACAGGGGAGGACTGAAGCTTTCTTT.

This chain uses TRBV30 with TRBJ2-7; D is perhaps TRBD1 (6 bases). The ends were cut back, 5 bases at V and 4 bases at J, with 18 bases in the middle. The CDR3 is made up of 14 amino acids. Germline V gives CDR1 GTSNPN, CDR2 SVGIG (reference sequence). For the CDR3, the DNA is TGTGCCTGGCAGCCGGGACATAACCAGTACGAGCAGTACTTC. Residues: CAWQPGHNQYEQYF.

This chain connects TRBV19 to TRBJ1-5; TRBD1 agrees at 8 bases. The CDR3 spans 14 residues. Germline V CDR1 and CDR2: LNHDA, SQIVND (reference sequence). Trimming removed 4 bases from V and 6 bases from J; junction bases left unmatched: 5. CDR3: CASSRQGAFQPQHF. Written as DNA, the CDR3 is TGTGCCAGTAGTAGGCAGGGGGCGTTTCAGCCCCAGCATTTT.

V and J are TRBV5-1 and TRBJ2-1; 12 bases are shared with TRBD2. Trimming cost V 4 bases and J 6 bases; bases outside gene matches: 11. Germline V gives CDR1 SGHRS, CDR2 YFSETQ. This CDR3 region has 17 residues. CDR3 DNA sequence: TGCGCCAGCAGCGTGGCCCCTAGCGGGAGGGAGCTCAATGAGCAGTTCTTC. The encoded protein is CASSVAPSGRELNEQFF. Full variable domain (remainder filled in from reference TRBV5-1 and TRBJ2-1): KAGVTQTPRYLIKTRGQQVTLSCSPISGHRSVSWYQQTPGQGLQFLFEYFSETQRNKGNFPGRFSGRQFSNSRSEMNVSTLELGDSALYLCASSVAPSGRELNEQFFGPGTRLTVL.

The rearrangement joins TRBV9 to TRBJ1-1; 7 bases align to TRBD1. J gave up 1 base and V 3 bases, and 6 bases lay outside the gene matches. Per germline, CDR1 SGDLS and CDR2 YYNGEE. CDR3 length equals 15 residues. The CDR3, as DNA: TGTGCCAGCAGCGCCCTAGGGACAGCGAACACTGAAGCTTTCTTT. Translating it yields CASSALGTANTEAFF.

With respect to this clone: The same CDR3 arises from other DNA sequences in this sample as well. The rearrangement uses TRBV19 and TRBJ2-3; 10 nucleotides line up with TRBD2. The CDR3 has 15 residues. Trimming at V came to 6 bases and at J to 2 bases, leaving 5 bases not matched to a gene. Germline loops: CDR1 LNHDA, CDR2 SQIVND (reference sequence). The DNA for the CDR3 is TGTGCCAGTAGCCCCCTAGCGGGAGTCACAGATACGCAGTATTTT. It specifies CASSPLAGVTDTQYF.

The V and J genes are TRBV30 and TRBJ2-1; 9 bases map to TRBD1. Germline V gene lookup returns CDR1 GTSNPN and CDR2 SVGIG (reference sequence). The CDR3 is 14 residues long. Trimming at V came to 4 bases and at J to 9 bases, leaving 10 bases not matched to a gene. Here the CDR3 reads CAWTSGTGGSEQFF. In DNA, the CDR3 is TGTGCCTGGACCAGCGGCACAGGGGGCAGTGAGCAGTTCTTC. The full variable domain, with the rest looked up from reference TRBV30 and TRBJ2-1, is SQTIHQWPATLVQPVGSPLSLECTVEGTSNPNLYWYRQAAGRGLQLLFYSVGIGQISSEVPQNLSASRPQDRQFILSSKKLLLSDSGFYLCAWTSGTGGSEQFFGPGTRLTVL.

This clone was observed a few times. The chain couples TRBV2 to TRBJ1-5; D might be TRBD1 (5 bases). CDR3 length: 18 amino acids. Germline V gene lookup returns CDR1 SNHLY and CDR2 FYNNEI. The V end was cut by 6 bases, the J end by 0 bases, with 21 bases between. CDR3 nucleotides: TGTGCCAGCAGCGGAGGGGTTACGTTAACTTATAGCAATCAGCCCCAGCATTTT. It is translated as CASSGGVTLTYSNQPQHF.

The chain links TRBV30 to TRBJ1-1; the match to TRBD1 covers 7 bases. V lost 2 bases, J lost 1 base, and 4 bases stayed unmatched. This CDR3 is built from 14 residues. The germline V gene encodes CDR1 GTSNPN and CDR2 SVGIG (reference sequence). CDR3 loop: CAWSLTGANTEAFF. The DNA for the CDR3 is TGTGCCTGGAGTTTAACAGGGGCGAACACTGAAGCTTTCTTT.

The gene calls are TRBV5-1 and TRBJ1-4; 8 bases are a match to TRBD1. Germline values: CDR1 SGHRS, CDR2 YFSETQ. The CDR3 consists of 15 residues. The V and J ends lost 6 bases and 2 bases, in that order; junction bases with no gene match: 6. This chain's CDR3 is CASTAGGSTNEKLFF. The CDR3 region has the DNA TGCGCCAGCACCGCAGGGGGCTCTACTAATGAAAAACTGTTTTTT.

A few counts support this clone. The chain has TRBV6-5 and TRBJ1-6; no reliable D call. V lost 3 bases, J lost 6 bases, and 3 bases lay in between. The CDR3 consists of 12 residues. Germline V gene sequence: CDR1 MNHEY, CDR2 SVGAGI. The CDR3 is CASSYSNSPLHF. CDR3 DNA: TGTGCCAGCAGTTATAGTAATTCACCCCTCCACTTT.

The rearrangement joins TRBV9 to TRBJ2-7, with D hard to call. Trimming left V 0 bases short and J 0 bases short, with 7 bases between. CDR1 is SGDLS, CDR2 YYNGEE, per germline. This CDR3 has 14 residues. The CDR3 nucleotides are TGTGCCAGCAGCGTAGCAGACACCTCCTACGAGCAGTACTTC. As protein: CASSVADTSYEQYF.

The chain carries TRBV4-2 and TRBJ2-5; TRBD2 matches at 10 bases. The CDR3 sequence is 17 residues long. Germline assignment: CDR1 LGHNA and CDR2 YNFKEQ. Trimming cost V 0 bases and J 5 bases; bases outside gene matches: 9. The CDR3 DNA reads TGTGCCAGCAGCCAAGAGGGGCCTAGCGGGGGCCGGGAGACCCAGTACTTC. Translating it yields CASSQEGPSGGRETQYF.

The J gene is TRBJ2-5, the V gene TRBV7-8; tentative D call: TRBD1 (7 bases). The CDR3 is made up of 15 amino acids. Germline V gene sequence: CDR1 SGHVS, CDR2 FQNEAQ. Trimming removed 2 bases from V and 4 bases from J, with 14 bases in between. CDR3 sequence: CASSLRRDRRETQYF. The DNA for the CDR3 is TGTGCCAGCAGCTTAAGGCGGGACAGAAGAGAGACCCAGTACTTC.

The chain has TRBV13 and TRBJ1-2; weak D call: TRBD1 (6 bases). The germline V gene has CDR1 PRHDT and CDR2 FYEKMQ (reference sequence). The ends were cut back, 2 bases at V and 6 bases at J, with 19 bases in the middle. The CDR3 has 16 amino acids. The CDR3 region is CASSLIGTYEWNGYTF. CDR3 nucleotide sequence: TGTGCCAGCAGCTTAATCGGGACATATGAGTGGAATGGCTACACCTTC. The whole variable domain, filled in from reference TRBV13 and TRBJ1-2, reads AAGVIQSPRHLIKEKRETATLKCYPIPRHDTVYWYQQGPGQDPQFLISFYEKMQSDKGSIPDRFSAQQFSDYHSELNMSSLELGDSALYFCASSLIGTYEWNGYTFGSGTRLTVV.

The chain carries TRBV4-1 and TRBJ2-3; TRBD2 aligns across 9 bases. The trim removed 1 base at V and 4 bases at J, leaving 9 bases unmatched. The germline V gene encodes CDR1 MGHRA and CDR2 YSYEKL. The CDR3 covers 17 residues. The CDR3 DNA reads as TGCGCCAGCAGCCAAGTTGGGCGGGGGGGTACGTCAGATACGCAGTATTTT. Protein: CASSQVGRGGTSDTQYF.

The chain is built from TRBV9 and TRBJ2-3; D uncertain. The germline V and J ends were trimmed by 1 base and 9 bases, with 9 bases remaining between them. The CDR3 covers 12 residues. Looked up from germline, CDR1 is SGDLS and CDR2 is YYNGEE. The CDR3 region is CASSVTSETQYF. In nucleotides, the CDR3 is TGTGCCAGCAGCGTAACTTCTGAGACGCAGTATTTT.

The chain recombines TRBV7-2 with TRBJ2-3; maybe TRBD2 (6 bases). The V and J ends lost 3 bases and 5 bases respectively, with 15 bases between them. The CDR3 covers 15 residues. CDR1 is SGHTA, CDR2 FQGNSA, per germline. For the CDR3, the DNA is TGTGCCAGCAGCTTTGGCGCGGCGGGGATAGATACGCAGTATTTT. Protein: CASSFGAAGIDTQYF.

The chain links TRBV28 to TRBJ1-1; D ambiguous. The CDR3 is made up of 13 amino acids. The germline V gene encodes CDR1 MDHEN and CDR2 SYDVKM. Trimming took 7 bases from V and 1 from J, leaving 10 bases between them. The CDR3 is CASILRENTEAFF. CDR3 DNA sequence: TGTGCCAGCATCCTAAGAGAGAACACTGAAGCTTTCTTT.

The rearrangement joins TRBV6-6 to TRBJ2-5, with D tentatively TRBD2 (6 bases). V was trimmed by 8 bases and J by 2 bases, leaving 15 bases between them. CDR1 and CDR2 (germline): MNHNY, SVGAGI (reference sequence). This CDR3 contains 14 residues. The CDR3, as DNA: TGTGCCAGCCGCTTTCCGGGACTTCAAGAGACCCAGTACTTC. Its translation: CASRFPGLQETQYF.

The CDR3 sequence: CASSEGGRAGYTF. CDR3 DNA: TGTGCCAGCAGTGAAGGGGGGAGGGCTGGCTACACCTTC. J is TRBJ1-2 and V is TRBV6-1, with a tentative D call TRBD1 (5 bases). The CDR3 length is 13 residues. Trimming shortened V by 1 base and J by 7 bases, and 10 bases separated the two germline ends. CDR1 and CDR2 from the germline V gene are MNHNS and SASEGT.

The table lists this clone with a count of one. The chain is built from TRBV28 and TRBJ1-5; 8 bases fit TRBD1. Trimming removed 2 bases from V and 3 bases from J; junction bases left unmatched: 3. The CDR3 length is 15 residues. CDR1 and CDR2 from the germline V gene are MDHEN and SYDVKM. CDR3 nucleotide sequence: TGTGCCAGCAGTTTACTGACAGGGGACAATCAGCCCCAGCATTTT. It translates to CASSLLTGDNQPQHF.

This chain links TRBV6-5 with TRBJ1-2; D gene ambiguous. Deletions cut 0 bases from V and 5 bases from J, with 13 bases between. This CDR3 region has 15 residues. The germline V gene has CDR1 MNHEY and CDR2 SVGAGI. Here the CDR3 DNA reads TGTGCCAGCAGTTACTCGGATGTGGAGAGGTATGGCTACACCTTC. It translates to CASSYSDVERYGYTF.

The genes are TRBV10-3 and TRBJ2-2; a possible D gene is TRBD2 (6 bases). V was pared by 2 bases and J by 6 bases, with 7 bases between. Germline values: CDR1 ENHRY, CDR2 SYGVKD. The CDR3 has 13 residues. The CDR3 spells CAISERLAGELFF. In nucleotides, the CDR3 is TGTGCCATCAGTGAGCGACTAGCCGGGGAGCTGTTTTTT.

V and J are TRBV5-1 and TRBJ2-7; 10 bases agree with TRBD1. Unmatched junction bases numbered 4, after V lost 4 bases and J lost 9 bases. In germline, CDR1 is SGHRS, CDR2 YFSETQ. The CDR3 has 12 amino acids. The CDR3 sequence is CASSTDRGRQYF. The CDR3 DNA sequence: TGCGCCAGCAGCACAGACAGGGGGCGGCAGTACTTC.

The chain recombines TRBV7-2 with TRBJ1-1, with 7 bases aligning to TRBD1. The ends lost 6 bases at V and 1 base at J; junction bases unmatched: 2. CDR3 length: 13 amino acids. Germline assignment: CDR1 SGHTA and CDR2 FQGNSA. The CDR3 spells CASRGQTNTEAFF. CDR3 in DNA: TGTGCCAGCAGGGGACAGACGAACACTGAAGCTTTCTTT. Looking up the rest from reference TRBV7-2 and TRBJ1-1 gives the full variable domain: GAGVSQSPSNKVTEKGKDVELRCDPISGHTALYWYRQSLGQGLEFLIYFQGNSAPDKSGLPSDRFSAERTGGSVSTLTIQRTQQEDSAVYLCASRGQTNTEAFFGQGTRLTVV.

This chain uses TRBV19 with TRBJ1-1; D unclear. V was cut by 5 bases and J by 4 bases, with 5 bases left in between. CDR1 is LNHDA, CDR2 SQIVND, per germline (reference sequence). The CDR3 runs 11 residues. Here the CDR3 DNA reads TGTGCCAGTAGTGTGAGCACTGAAGCTTTCTTT. It is translated as CASSVSTEAFF. Combining the CDR3 with reference TRBV19 and TRBJ1-1 gives the whole variable domain DGGITQSPKYLFRKEGQNVTLSCEQNLNHDAMYWYRQDPGQGLRLIYYSQIVNDFQKGDIAEGYSVSREKKESFPLTVTSAQKNPTAFYLCASSVSTEAFFGQGTRLTVV.

The count of this clone is one. The chain recombines TRBV21-1 with TRBJ1-4. TRBV21-1 is designated a pseudogene. CDR3 length equals 18 residues. This chain's CDR3 is CASSKVKGGGACNEKLFF. CDR3 sequence (DNA): TGTGCCAGCAGCAAAGTTAAGGGGGGAGGGGCCTGTAATGAAAAACTGTTTTTT.

This clone was detected only a few times. The chain is built from TRBV9 and TRBJ1-6; D is ambiguous. The CDR3 loop spans 14 amino acids. Trimming left V 3 bases short and J 8 bases short, with 12 bases between. From germline, CDR1 is SGDLS and CDR2 YYNGEE. Here the CDR3 DNA reads TGTGCCAGCAGCGCCCCCGGGGAGGATTCACCCCTCCACTTT. Amino acid sequence: CASSAPGEDSPLHF. Filled out from reference TRBV9 and TRBJ1-6, the complete variable domain reads DSGVTQTPKHLITATGQRVTLRCSPRSGDLSVYWYQQSLDQGLQFLIQYYNGEERAKGNILERFSAQQFPDLHSELNLSSLELGDSALYFCASSAPGEDSPLHFGNGTRLTVT.

The chain links TRBV4-2 to TRBJ2-5, with 7 positions matching TRBD2. Germline CDR1 reads LGHNA; CDR2 reads YNFKEQ. The CDR3 extends over 17 amino acids. Unmatched junction bases numbered 11, after V lost 0 bases and J lost 4 bases. The CDR3 DNA follows: TGTGCCAGCAGCCAAGATCTGGGCCGTGGGACTATAGAGACCCAGTACTTC. Amino acid sequence: CASSQDLGRGTIETQYF.